The clone carrying this TCR beta chain has just one count. Antigen: not known. This CDR3 comprises 15 residues. Germline V gene lookup returns CDR1 LNHDA and CDR2 SQIVND (reference sequence). Trimming took 6 bases from V and 3 from J; bases not matched to a gene: 5. The data belong to a study of early stage breast cancer tumors. Study as a whole: Of some 15 invasive breast tumors, around 13 were hormone receptor-positive, HER2-negative. Study observations and caveats: Tumors had about 2.5-fold higher T cell density and higher clonality than adjacent normal breast tissue.

TCRdb's copy holds only in-frame clones and misses some; the assay was immunoSEQ multiplex PCR. The sample lists 44,000 or so clones; 83% were seen once. The genes are TRBV19 and TRBJ2-7, with TRBD2 matching over 13 bases. The sample was blood. This TCR was sampled from a person aged 50 to 59 with breast cancer. DNA of the CDR3: TGTGCCAGTAGCACGGGACTAGCGGGAATCTACGAGCAGTACTTC. Encoded protein: CASSTGLAGIYEQYF.